This TCR beta chain originates from a study of T cell responses to AZD1222 COVID-19 vaccine. The CDR3 is made up of 13 amino acids. In germline, CDR1 is LNHDA, CDR2 SQIVND (reference sequence). The V end was cut by 5 bases, the J end by 1 base, with 8 bases between. A word on this clone: Antigen: not known.

Findings and caveats of the study: Spike-wide coverage was observed for vaccine-associated CD4 TCRs, with dominant responses at 160-218 and 743-854.

TCRdb's table, derived via immunoSEQ multiplex PCR, lists solely in-frame clones and lacks some. The sample includes 110,000 or so clones, more than 70% seen only once; the top ten take under 20%. This clonotype originated in an adult who received the AZD1222 COVID-19 vaccine. The sequenced sample was peripheral blood, obtained 28 days after the second AZD1222 dose. This chain links TRBV19 with TRBJ2-5; D is unclear. The CDR3 DNA is TGTGCCAGTAGTGACGGCTCCCAAGAGACCCAGTACTTC. This sequence encodes CASSDGSQETQYF.